The 5 T cell receptor beta chains below all came from one sample that was sequenced in a study of shared clonotypes between healthy human individuals. Naive-designated CD8 cells lacked CD45RO, were positively enriched for CCR7, and omitted terminally differentiated effector memory CD45RA+ cells. Repertoires were generated with immunoSEQ multiplex PCR, while TCRdb's copy carries only in-frame clones and drops some. The data show roughly 1,800,000 clones, about 95% seen once. The sequenced sample consisted of naive CD8+ T cells sorted from blood. The source is a man between 18 and 29 years old in good health.

The chain joins TRBV7-9 to TRBJ2-7; 10 bases agree with TRBD1. CDR3 size: 14 residues. Unmatched junction bases numbered 2, after V lost 1 base and J lost 5 bases. Germline V lookup: CDR1 SEHNR, CDR2 FQNEAQ (reference sequence). Written as DNA, the CDR3 is TGTGCCAGCAGCTTAGGGACAGGGGGAAACGAGCAGTACTTC. This codes for CASSLGTGGNEQYF.

The chain couples TRBV11-2 to TRBJ2-6; no firm D call. V lost 1 base and J lost 4, with 11 bases in between. Germline CDR1 SGHAT, CDR2 FQNNGV. There are 16 residues in the CDR3. Written as DNA, the CDR3 is TGTGCCAGCAGCTTAGTCTCCGTTCAGGGGGCCAACGTCCTGACTTTC. It yields the protein CASSLVSVQGANVLTF.

This sequence joins TRBV20-1 and TRBJ2-5; D unresolved. Germline V gene data show CDR1 as DFQATT and CDR2 as SNEGSKA (reference sequence). This CDR3 region has 11 residues. Trimming stripped 4 bases from V and 4 bases from J, with 7 bases between. In nucleotides, the CDR3 is TGCAGTGCTAATCGGATAGAGACCCAGTACTTC. It yields the protein CSANRIETQYF.

This chain joins TRBV9 and TRBJ1-2; D possibly corresponds to TRBD1 (6 bases). Deletions cut 3 bases from V and 0 bases from J, with 21 bases between. CDR1 is SGDLS, CDR2 YYNGEE, per germline. The CDR3 sequence is 18 residues long. The chain's CDR3 is CASSAYRDNPPTNYGYTF. CDR3 coding DNA: TGTGCCAGCAGCGCATACAGGGACAACCCCCCTACTAACTATGGCTACACCTTC.

The rearrangement joins TRBV9 to TRBJ2-3; D possibly corresponds to TRBD1 (6 bases). Between the trimmed V and J ends, which lost 3 bases and 6 bases, there was a span of 17 bases. The V gene's germline CDR1 is SGDLS and CDR2 YYNGEE. This CDR3 is 15 amino acids long. The CDR3 coding sequence is TGTGCCAGCAGCGCCCCCGGGGCAGGGGTGGATACGCAGTATTTT. This translates into CASSAPGAGVDTQYF.